A single sample is the source of the 32 T cell receptor beta chains below, sequenced in a study of blood T cell repertoires in COVID-19. Data came from immunoSEQ multiplex PCR; TCRdb stores just in-frame clones and leaves some out. The sample shows about 400,000 clones, around 90% of them seen only once. The sequencing sample was made of PBMCs or T cells enriched from blood (not recorded which). These receptors originate from a middle-aged woman with acute COVID-19.

The gene calls are TRBV19 and TRBJ2-3; 10 nucleotides agree with TRBD1. The CDR3 extends over 16 amino acids. Looked up from germline, CDR1 is LNHDA and CDR2 is SQIVND (reference sequence). The junction had 7 bases not matched to a gene; V was cut back by 5 bases and J by 2 bases. The CDR3, as DNA: TGTGCCAGTAGTCGGTTAGGACAGGGGGACACAGATACGCAGTATTTT. Translating gives CASSRLGQGDTDTQYF.

The rearrangement joins TRBV3-1 (or the pseudogene TRBV3-2) to TRBJ2-7; tentative D call: TRBD2 (7 bases). V was shortened by 0 bases and J by 2 bases, with 17 bases between the two germline ends. Germline CDR1 is LGHDT and CDR2 is YNNKEL (reference sequence). This CDR3 comprises 17 residues. The CDR3 loop is CASSQDRTGGRTYEQYF. In DNA form, the CDR3 reads TGTGCCAGCAGCCAAGATCGAACCGGGGGGCGGACCTACGAGCAGTACTTC.

V and J are TRBV19 and TRBJ2-3; maybe TRBD2 (5 bases). CDR1 is LNHDA, CDR2 SQIVND, per germline (reference sequence). This CDR3 is built from 12 residues. Trimming pared 7 bases from V and 6 bases from J, leaving 11 bases between. The CDR3 DNA is TGTGCCAGTATAGGCGGGCGGGATACGCAGTATTTT. Its protein is CASIGGRDTQYF.

The sample holds one count of this clone. The chain combines TRBV5-1 with TRBJ1-2, with TRBD1 identical over 7 bases. Germline V lookup: CDR1 SGHRS, CDR2 YFSETQ. The CDR3 runs 13 residues. The V gene end was trimmed by 3 bases and the J gene end by 7 bases; junction bases not matched to a gene: 6. This CDR3 reads CASSSETGSGYTF. CDR3 sequence (DNA): TGCGCCAGCAGCTCCGAGACAGGGTCTGGCTACACCTTC.

The rearrangement joins TRBV3-1 (or the pseudogene TRBV3-2) to TRBJ2-7; no clear D. CDR3 size: 12 residues. CDR1 and CDR2 (germline): LGHDT, YNNKEL (reference sequence). Trimming removed 8 bases at V and 6 bases at J, with 14 bases between. The CDR3, as DNA: TGTGCCAGCCCCTCCGGGTCCATCGAGCAGTACTTC. This encodes CASPSGSIEQYF.

The V and J genes are TRBV18 and TRBJ2-2; D remains unclear. Germline V lookup: CDR1 KGHSH, CDR2 LQKENI. The ends were cut back, 0 bases at V and 0 bases at J, with 8 bases in the middle. The length of the CDR3 is 16 residues. CDR3 coding DNA: TGTGCCAGCTCACCACCGAGCTTAGCGAACACCGGGGAGCTGTTTTTT. It codes for CASSPPSLANTGELFF.

This rearrangement joins TRBV10-3 to TRBJ1-1; D not certain. The CDR3 runs to 13 residues. From germline, CDR1 is ENHRY and CDR2 SYGVKD. V dropped 7 bases and J dropped 0 bases, with 9 bases sitting between them. The CDR3 region has the DNA TGTGCCATCAAAACACAGATGAACACTGAAGCTTTCTTT. The encoded protein is CAIKTQMNTEAFF.

This clone came up once. The chain is built from TRBV27 and TRBJ1-1; D is perhaps TRBD1 (5 bases). V gave up 6 bases and J gave up 1 base, with 18 bases separating them. This CDR3 spans 16 amino acids. Germline V gene lookup returns CDR1 MNHEY and CDR2 SMNVEV (reference sequence). DNA of the CDR3: TGTGCCAGCAGCCCCAACAGGCCATCCCGGAACACTGAAGCTTTCTTT. Protein product: CASSPNRPSRNTEAFF.

Here the CDR3 DNA reads TGTGCCAGCAGCCGGGTGACCTCCTACGAGCAGTACTTC. This codes for CASSRVTSYEQYF. This sequence joins TRBV7-9 and TRBJ2-7; D ambiguous. The germline CDR1 and CDR2 sequences are SEHNR and FQNEAQ (reference sequence). The ends were cut back, 5 bases at V and 0 bases at J, with 8 bases in the middle. The CDR3 contains 13 residues. The full variable domain, in which reference TRBV7-9 and TRBJ2-7 provide the parts outside the CDR3, is DTGVSQNPRHKITKRGQNVTFRCDPISEHNRLYWYRQTLGQGPEFLTYFQNEAQLEKSRLLSDRFSAERPKGSFSTLEIQRTEQGDSAMYLCASSRVTSYEQYFGPGTRLTVT.

V is TRBV6-5 and J is TRBJ2-7; 7 bases agree with TRBD1. J was trimmed by 8 bases and V by 6 bases; bases with no gene match: 7. Germline CDR1 and CDR2: MNHEY and SVGAGI. This CDR3 has 12 residues. CDR3: CASSTRGWQQYF. The CDR3 DNA is TGTGCCAGCAGCACCAGGGGGTGGCAGCAGTACTTC.

The CDR3 loop is CASSTTGVGTDTQYF. Here the CDR3 DNA reads TGTGCCAGCAGTACAACAGGGGTAGGGACAGATACGCAGTATTTT. The chain links TRBV6-5 to TRBJ2-3, with 7 bases identical to TRBD1. This CDR3 contains 15 residues. Germline trimming cut 5 bases from V and 3 bases from J; bases unmatched to any gene: 8. CDR1 and CDR2 (germline): MNHEY, SVGAGI.

This clone qualifies as medium-sized. The rearrangement joins TRBV2 to TRBJ1-3; 7 nucleotides match TRBD1. Trimming at V came to 3 bases and at J to 3 bases, leaving 8 bases not matched to a gene. Looked up from germline, CDR1 is SNHLY and CDR2 is FYNNEI. This CDR3 spans 16 amino acids. The CDR3 DNA is TGTGCCAGCAGTGACTCCAAGCGACAGGGTGGAAACACCATATATTTT. Translation gives CASSDSKRQGGNTIYF.

This chain links TRBV6-5 with TRBJ1-6; D remains unclear. Germline V gives CDR1 MNHEY, CDR2 SVGAGI. V was shortened by 4 bases and J by 7 bases, with 5 bases between the two germline ends. The CDR3 runs 12 residues. The CDR3 DNA follows: TGTGCCAGCAGTTTCGTCAATTCACCCCTCCACTTT. It codes for CASSFVNSPLHF.

With regard to this clone: Distinct nucleotide sequences in the sample also encode this CDR3. The rearrangement uses TRBV12-3 or TRBV12-4 and TRBJ2-1; D possibly corresponds to TRBD1 (5 bases). The length of the CDR3 is 12 residues. Trimming took off 5 bases at V and 5 bases at J, with 7 bases between the two ends. The CDR3 protein is CASSDRNNEQFF. The CDR3 DNA reads as TGTGCCAGCAGTGACAGAAACAATGAGCAGTTCTTC.

The chain uses TRBV18 and TRBJ2-2, with D unresolved. The CDR3 is made up of 14 amino acids. The germline V and J ends were trimmed by 2 bases and 6 bases, with 10 bases remaining between them. Looked up from germline, CDR1 is KGHSH and CDR2 is LQKENI. CDR3 protein: CASSPSSSSGELFF. DNA for the CDR3: TGTGCCAGCTCACCATCTAGTTCTTCCGGGGAGCTGTTTTTT.

This chain connects TRBV6-5 to TRBJ1-2; no clear D gene. The CDR3 consists of 13 residues. Germline assignment: CDR1 MNHEY and CDR2 SVGAGI. V lost 1 base to trimming and J lost 6 bases, with 9 bases between them. CDR3 sequence (DNA): TGTGCCAGCAGTTACTTTGCGTCCCATGGCTACACCTTC. Amino acids: CASSYFASHGYTF.

This chain links TRBV6-5 with TRBJ2-2, with 8 nucleotides matching TRBD2. Germline assignment: CDR1 MNHEY and CDR2 SVGAGI. This CDR3 comprises 15 residues. Trimming took 2 bases from V and 6 from J; bases not matched to a gene: 5. The DNA for the CDR3 is TGTGCCAGCAGTTACGGGACTAGTATCGCCGGGGAGCTGTTTTTT. Translation gives CASSYGTSIAGELFF.

In DNA, the CDR3 is TGTGCCAGCAGCTTAGTATTTGGAGGGCAGACTGAAGCTTTCTTT. Amino acids: CASSLVFGGQTEAFF. The V call is TRBV11-2, the J call TRBJ1-1; D is ambiguous. The CDR3 is made up of 15 amino acids. Germline V CDR1 and CDR2: SGHAT, FQNNGV. V was cut by 1 base and J by 5 bases, with 14 bases left in between.

The CDR3 region is CASSEPGPLHF. For the CDR3, the DNA is TGTGCCAGCAGTGAACCCGGACCCCTCCACTTT. The chain uses TRBV2 and TRBJ1-6, with D unresolved. CDR1 and CDR2 from the germline V gene are SNHLY and FYNNEI. V was shortened by 2 bases and J by 12 bases, with 5 bases between the two germline ends. This CDR3 contains 11 residues.

J is TRBJ2-3 and V is TRBV29-1, with 7 bases fitting TRBD1. Germline trimming cut 1 base from V and 1 base from J; bases unmatched to any gene: 8. Looked up from germline, CDR1 is SQVTM and CDR2 is ANQGSEA. The CDR3 runs 16 residues. CDR3 nucleotide sequence: TGCAGCGTTGAAGCGGGGAAGGGGGCAGGCACAGATACGCAGTATTTT. It yields the protein CSVEAGKGAGTDTQYF.

This clone was observed a single time. The chain is built from TRBV20-1 and TRBJ1-6; maybe TRBD1 (5 bases). CDR3 length equals 13 residues. Germline V lookup: CDR1 DFQATT, CDR2 SNEGSKA (reference sequence). Trimming pared 3 bases from V and 10 bases from J, leaving 13 bases between. The CDR3 sequence is CSASLQGGSPLHF. Written as DNA, the CDR3 is TGCAGTGCTAGTTTGCAGGGAGGATCACCCCTCCACTTT.

This rearrangement joins TRBV6-5 to TRBJ1-5; 7 bases match TRBD1. The V gene's germline CDR1 is MNHEY and CDR2 SVGAGI. V dropped 7 bases and J dropped 1; count of bases not matched to a gene: 4. The CDR3 contains 14 residues. DNA of the CDR3: TGTGCCAGCAAGACAGGGCCAAGCAATCAGCCCCAGCATTTT. This sequence encodes CASKTGPSNQPQHF.

The gene calls are TRBV25-1 and TRBJ2-7; 7 nucleotides match TRBD2. The CDR3 has 15 residues. Germline V gene data show CDR1 as MGHDK and CDR2 as SYGVNS. With V trimmed by 1 base and J by 1 base, 4 bases remained unmatched. The CDR3 coding sequence is TGTGCCAGCAGTGAATTAGCGCGGGGGTCCTACGAGCAGTACTTC. It encodes CASSELARGSYEQYF.

This rearrangement joins TRBV18 to TRBJ1-4; no definite D call. CDR3 length equals 15 residues. Germline V gene data show CDR1 as KGHSH and CDR2 as LQKENI. V was clipped by 3 bases and J by 0 bases, with 8 bases between them. The CDR3 DNA is TGTGCCAGCTCACCTAGATCCGCAACTAATGAAAAACTGTTTTTT. This sequence encodes CASSPRSATNEKLFF.

V and J are TRBV9 and TRBJ2-2; TRBD2 matches at 9 bases. After removal of 4 bases from V and 5 bases from J, the junction contained 18 bases not matched to a gene. This CDR3 comprises 19 residues. Germline V gives CDR1 SGDLS, CDR2 YYNGEE. DNA of the CDR3: TGTGCCAGCAGCCCCCATCTCGCGGGGGGGCGAAAGGCTACCGGGGAGCTGTTTTTT. The encoded protein is CASSPHLAGGRKATGELFF.

This chain joins TRBV27 and TRBJ2-1; D perhaps matches TRBD2 (5 bases). There are 12 residues in the CDR3. V lost 2 bases and J 7 bases, leaving 6 bases between the germline ends. Germline V lookup: CDR1 MNHEY, CDR2 SMNVEV (reference sequence). The CDR3 region is CASSLRGNEQFF. The CDR3 nucleotides are TGTGCCAGCAGTTTACGAGGGAATGAGCAGTTCTTC.

This clone was detected ten times or more. The chain links TRBV7-9 to TRBJ2-2; a weak D match, TRBD1 (5 bases). V was clipped by 5 bases and J by 8 bases, with 21 bases between them. Germline CDR1 SEHNR, CDR2 FQNEAQ (reference sequence). The CDR3 extends over 16 amino acids. The CDR3 is CASSPMRTRIGGELFF. CDR3 nucleotide sequence: TGTGCCAGCAGCCCCATGCGGACACGGATAGGGGGGGAGCTGTTTTTT.

The rearrangement uses TRBV5-1 and TRBJ1-1; maybe TRBD1 (6 bases). The CDR3 has 14 amino acids. The germline V gene has CDR1 SGHRS and CDR2 YFSETQ. V dropped 5 bases and J dropped 0 bases, with 11 bases sitting between them. The CDR3 here is CASREDSLNTEAFF. The DNA for the CDR3 is TGCGCCAGCAGGGAGGACAGTCTGAACACTGAAGCTTTCTTT.

The rearrangement uses TRBV30 and TRBJ1-5; D remains unclear. Trimming shortened V by 2 bases and J by 5 bases, and 10 bases separated the two germline ends. Germline V CDR1 and CDR2: GTSNPN, SVGIG (reference sequence). The CDR3 extends over 13 amino acids. CDR3 in amino acids: CAWSRQEDQPQHF. The CDR3 nucleotides are TGTGCCTGGAGTAGGCAGGAGGATCAGCCCCAGCATTTT. Using reference TRBV30 and TRBJ1-5 for the parts outside the CDR3, the full variable domain is SQTIHQWPATLVQPVGSPLSLECTVEGTSNPNLYWYRQAAGRGLQLLFYSVGIGQISSEVPQNLSASRPQDRQFILSSKKLLLSDSGFYLCAWSRQEDQPQHFGDGTRLSIL.

The V and J genes are TRBV5-1 and TRBJ2-2, with TRBD2 identical over 8 bases. CDR1 is SGHRS, CDR2 YFSETQ, per germline. With 3 bases clipped from V and 13 bases from J, the junction kept 2 bases outside the gene matches. This CDR3 is built from 11 residues. The CDR3 region has the DNA TGCGCCAGCAGCTCCGGGAGGGGGCTGTTTTTT. Amino acid sequence: CASSSGRGLFF. The variable domain in full, completed from reference TRBV5-1 and TRBJ2-2, reads KAGVTQTPRYLIKTRGQQVTLSCSPISGHRSVSWYQQTPGQGLQFLFEYFSETQRNKGNFPGRFSGRQFSNSRSEMNVSTLELGDSALYLCASSSGRGLFFGEGSRLTVL.

The chain carries TRBV13 and TRBJ2-2; TRBD2 is a possible D gene (5 bases). V was shortened by 2 bases and J by 7 bases, with 11 bases between the two germline ends. The CDR3 loop spans 14 amino acids. Germline loops: CDR1 PRHDT, CDR2 FYEKMQ (reference sequence). Here the CDR3 reads CASSLLWEIGELFF. In nucleotides, the CDR3 is TGTGCCAGCAGCTTACTGTGGGAGATCGGGGAGCTGTTTTTT.

This clone showed up just once. The gene calls are TRBV5-1 and TRBJ2-1; D is undetermined. The germline CDR1 and CDR2 sequences are SGHRS and YFSETQ. The CDR3 has 16 residues. V was clipped by 0 bases and J by 7 bases, with 17 bases between them. This chain's CDR3 is CASSLGGGFQFNEQFF. The DNA for the CDR3 is TGCGCCAGCAGCTTGGGAGGTGGGTTTCAGTTTAATGAGCAGTTCTTC. The entire variable domain, with the rest obtained from reference TRBV5-1 and TRBJ2-1, is as follows: KAGVTQTPRYLIKTRGQQVTLSCSPISGHRSVSWYQQTPGQGLQFLFEYFSETQRNKGNFPGRFSGRQFSNSRSEMNVSTLELGDSALYLCASSLGGGFQFNEQFFGPGTRLTVL.